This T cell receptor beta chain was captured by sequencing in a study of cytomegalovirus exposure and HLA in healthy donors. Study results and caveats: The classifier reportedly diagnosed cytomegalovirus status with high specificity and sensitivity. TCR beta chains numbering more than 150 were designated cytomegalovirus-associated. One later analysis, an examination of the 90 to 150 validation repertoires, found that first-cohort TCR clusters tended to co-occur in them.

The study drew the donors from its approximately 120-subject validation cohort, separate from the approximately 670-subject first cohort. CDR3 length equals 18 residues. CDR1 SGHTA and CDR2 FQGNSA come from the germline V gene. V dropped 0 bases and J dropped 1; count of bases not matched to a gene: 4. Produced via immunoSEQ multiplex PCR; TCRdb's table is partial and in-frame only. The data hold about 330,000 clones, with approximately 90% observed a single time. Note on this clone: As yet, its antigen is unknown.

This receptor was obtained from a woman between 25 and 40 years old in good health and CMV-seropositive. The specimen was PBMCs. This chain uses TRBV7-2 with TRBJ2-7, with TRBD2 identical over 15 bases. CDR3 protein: CASSLAWGTSGGSYEQYF. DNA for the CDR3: TGTGCCAGCAGCTTAGCCTGGGGGACTAGCGGGGGGTCCTACGAGCAGTACTTC.